This T cell receptor (beta chain) stems from a study of lymphopenia after photon versus proton radiotherapy. General observations from the study: Oligoclonal CD8+ Temra expansion after nadir drove photon patients' diversity drop. In patients who died, overall survival fell as post-nadir TCR diversity dropped more.

Points on this clone: The antigen is undetermined.

The table came from immunoSEQ multiplex PCR; TCRdb's copy has only in-frame clones and leaves some out. The sample yields around 55,000 clones, about 88% seen once. V was clipped by 6 bases and J by 5 bases; unmatched bases: 18. The germline CDR1 and CDR2 sequences are MNHEY and SMNVEV (reference sequence). CDR3 size: 17 residues. The chain links TRBV27 to TRBJ2-5; TRBD2 matches at 7 bases. The starting material was peripheral blood, obtained from a patient treated with proton-based radiotherapy. The TCR originated in a man in his sixties with pancreatic cancer. In DNA, the CDR3 is TGTGCCAGCAGCTTAGGGTCAGTCGTGGGAGGGCCCGAGACCCAGTACTTC. As protein: CASSLGSVVGGPETQYF.